This TCR beta chain was documented in a study of tumor-infiltrating lymphocytes in primary liver carcinoma. At the level of the study: Enrolled patients were male and female, aged 30 to 69 years. Study findings and constraints: Blood had a significantly lower top-250-clone fraction than tumors did (p = 0.039).

This CDR3 has 14 residues. Germline V gene lookup returns CDR1 PRHDT and CDR2 FYEKMQ (reference sequence). The V and J ends lost 4 bases and 3 bases, in that order; junction bases with no gene match: 3. Both RNA and DNA were isolated together from about 21-30 mg of bulk tissue that had not been sorted. Chronic HBV infection, untreated so far, was present in the patients. This clonotype has a count of ten or more. Its antigen is currently unknown. Constant-region priming of about 500 ng total RNA yielded TCR beta cDNA. Nested multiplex PCR, run for three rounds with slightly modified ARM-PCR, yielded TCR beta libraries. A C-beta reverse primer was combined with TRBV1-TRBV30 forward primers in the first two PCR rounds, and each round had roughly 11 cycles. Each CDR3 protein gets one entry after TCRdb re-called the multiplex PCR reads with MiXCR. Here the sample spans 90,000 to 150,000 distinct CDR3 sequences, less than 75% being singletons.

Sequencing was done on a sample of tumor-adjacent normal liver tissue. This sequence was found in a woman in her fifties or sixties with primary liver carcinoma and hepatitis B virus infection. This chain uses TRBV13 with TRBJ2-3; 8 positions match TRBD2. Written as DNA, the CDR3 is TGTGCCAGCAGCTGGACTAGCAAGACAGATACGCAGTATTTT. Its translation: CASSWTSKTDTQYF.